Below, 24 T cell receptor beta chains from the same sample are listed, as sequenced in a study of response to subunit inactivated influenza vaccine (dated by TCRdb to 2016 to 2018). In light of the paper, this sample's time point label describes: approximately 45 days after influenza vaccine administration. The library was generated by RT-PCR. TCRdb records Illumina HiSeq 2500 as the sequencer. Using fastp at Q25 and MiXCR, TCRdb reprocessed the public reads and kept productive beta chains. When rows share a CDR3 protein, they turn into one entry using the most common DNA and genes. For this sample there are about 480,000 distinct CDR3 sequences; about an eighth appear just once. Of the sample, approximately 14% falls within the top ten clones. The input for sequencing was PBMCs from blood, taken more than 35 days after vaccination. The receptors shown here come from a man aged 50 to 60 who received an inactivated influenza vaccine. Donor details come from another sample of the same person, matched by shared clones.

This rearrangement joins TRBV6-1 to TRBJ2-1, with TRBD2 matching 7 bases. Looked up from germline, CDR1 is MNHNS and CDR2 is SASEGT. Losses at the gene ends were 6 bases for V and 3 bases for J; bases not matched to a gene: 11. This CDR3 spans 16 amino acids. The CDR3 region is CASRSALAGDYNEQFF. The CDR3 region has the DNA TGTGCCAGCAGGTCGGCTCTGGCGGGAGACTACAATGAGCAGTTCTTC.

This clonotype was observed a handful of times. The V and J genes are TRBV12-3 or TRBV12-4 and TRBJ2-1; 9 nucleotides line up with TRBD2. V was pared by 3 bases and J by 6 bases, with 6 bases of the junction left unmatched. CDR3 length equals 15 residues. The CDR3 here is CASSFLGGGGNEQFF. The CDR3 DNA reads TGTGCCAGCAGTTTTTTAGGCGGGGGGGGCAATGAGCAGTTCTTC.

The sample holds a few counts of this clonotype. J is TRBJ2-5 and V is TRBV5-1, with 11 bases aligning to TRBD1. The CDR3 loop spans 15 amino acids. Germline V gene lookup returns CDR1 SGHRS and CDR2 YFSETQ. V gave up 4 bases and J gave up 9 bases; unmatched junction bases: 11. Here the CDR3 reads CASSLGQGAWWAQYF. The CDR3 DNA reads as TGCGCCAGCAGCCTAGGACAGGGGGCCTGGTGGGCCCAGTACTTC.

V usage is TRBV5-4 and J usage is TRBJ2-7; possible D gene TRBD1, 6 bases. Germline V gene data show CDR1 as SGHNT and CDR2 as YYREEE (reference sequence). The CDR3 has 14 amino acids. Trimming pared 4 bases from V and 2 bases from J, leaving 13 bases between. As DNA, the CDR3 is TGTGCCAGCAGCCTCCGGACAGAACCCTACGAGCAGTACTTC. Its translation is CASSLRTEPYEQYF.

This clonotype was recorded a few times. This rearrangement joins TRBV7-2 to TRBJ2-5; D is perhaps TRBD2 (6 bases). Germline lookup yields CDR1 SGHTA and CDR2 FQGNSA. This CDR3 region has 13 residues. V was pared by 8 bases and J by 3 bases, with 13 bases between. Here the CDR3 reads CASGRTNKETQYF. The CDR3 nucleotides are TGTGCCAGCGGCCGGACTAATAAAGAGACCCAGTACTTC.

This clonotype has a handful of counts. V and J are TRBV11-2 and TRBJ2-5, with D possibly being TRBD1 or TRBD2 (5 bases each). Trimming shortened V by 4 bases and J by 5 bases, and 32 bases separated the two germline ends. The CDR3 totals 20 residues. Germline CDR1 SGHAT, CDR2 FQNNGV. This CDR3 reads CASSSGPLKDFVGGWETQYF. CDR3 DNA: TGTGCCAGCAGCTCCGGGCCCCTAAAGGATTTCGTTGGGGGTTGGGAGACCCAGTACTTC. Using reference TRBV11-2 and TRBJ2-5 for the parts outside the CDR3, the full variable domain is EAGVAQSPRYKIIEKRQSVAFWCNPISGHATLYWYQQILGQGPKLLIQFQNNGVVDDSQLPKDRFSAERLKGVDSTLKIQPAKLEDSAVYLCASSSGPLKDFVGGWETQYFGPGTRLLVL.

In its sample, this clonotype was seen a few times. The chain combines TRBV20-1 with TRBJ1-5; D is unresolved. CDR1 is DFQATT, CDR2 SNEGSKA, per germline (reference sequence). Between the trimmed V and J ends, which lost 0 bases and 4 bases, there was a span of 19 bases. The CDR3 is 17 amino acids. The CDR3 reads CSARDLIDRELNQPQHF. DNA of the CDR3: TGCAGTGCTAGAGATTTAATAGATAGGGAGCTGAATCAGCCCCAGCATTTT.

The genes are TRBV4-3 and TRBJ2-1; 7 bases align to TRBD2. This CDR3 spans 13 amino acids. The germline CDR1 and CDR2 sequences are LGHNA and YSLEER. Unmatched junction bases numbered 8, after V lost 6 bases and J lost 9 bases. Here the CDR3 reads CASSRGERGEQFF. The DNA of the CDR3 is TGCGCCAGCAGTCGGGGGGAACGTGGTGAGCAGTTCTTC.

This clonotype turned up a few times. V and J are TRBV12-3 or TRBV12-4 and TRBJ1-5; 9 bases are a match to TRBD1. The CDR3 runs to 16 residues. The V segment lost 5 bases and the J segment 4 bases; nucleotides outside the gene matches: 9. The CDR3 spells CASSRGQGIRNQPQHF. For the CDR3, the DNA is TGTGCCAGCAGTAGAGGACAGGGGATACGAAATCAGCCCCAGCATTTT.

The genes are TRBV4-1 and TRBJ2-7; 7 bases are a match to TRBD1. The germline gives CDR1 MGHRA, CDR2 YSYEKL. The CDR3 sequence is 15 residues long. Germline trimming cut 4 bases from V and 3 bases from J; bases unmatched to any gene: 9. CDR3 nucleotides: TGCGCCAGCAGCCTCCGACAGGGTGGCAACTACGAGCAGTACTTC. Translated, it gives CASSLRQGGNYEQYF.

This chain uses TRBV11-2 with TRBJ2-3; no clear D gene. Looked up from germline, CDR1 is SGHAT and CDR2 is FQNNGV. Trimming removed 0 bases from V and 1 base from J, with 8 bases in between. The CDR3 runs to 15 residues. This CDR3 is CASSLDWAGTDTQYF. The CDR3 nucleotides read TGTGCCAGCAGCTTAGATTGGGCAGGCACAGATACGCAGTATTTT.

The chain recombines TRBV28 with TRBJ2-1; 10 bases agree with TRBD2. This CDR3 comprises 16 residues. Trimming cost V 2 bases and J 5 bases; bases outside gene matches: 6. Germline lookup yields CDR1 MDHEN and CDR2 SYDVKM. The CDR3 sequence is CASSLTLAGANNEQFF. CDR3 coding DNA: TGTGCCAGCAGTTTAACCCTAGCGGGGGCTAACAATGAGCAGTTCTTC.

This clonotype was seen ten or more times. The chain is built from TRBV12-3 or TRBV12-4 and TRBJ2-1; TRBD2 matches 11 bases. This CDR3 has 16 amino acids. J lost 9 bases, V lost 7 bases, and 14 bases had no gene match. The CDR3 is CASTPRASGGLGEQFF. CDR3 sequence (DNA): TGTGCCAGCACCCCCCGGGCTAGCGGGGGGTTAGGTGAGCAGTTCTTC.

The V call is TRBV4-2, the J call TRBJ2-1, with 9 nucleotides matching TRBD2. The length of the CDR3 is 16 residues. V gave up 0 bases and J gave up 4 bases; unmatched junction bases: 4. Per the germline V gene, CDR1 is LGHNA and CDR2 is YNFKEQ. In DNA, the CDR3 is TGTGCCAGCAGCCAAGATAGCGGGAGTACTTACAATGAGCAGTTCTTC. Translation: CASSQDSGSTYNEQFF.

The chain couples TRBV18 to TRBJ2-7, with 8 nucleotides matching TRBD1. Germline V CDR1 and CDR2: KGHSH, LQKENI. After removal of 3 bases from V and 5 bases from J, the junction contained 3 bases not matched to a gene. The CDR3 is 13 residues long. The CDR3: CASSPLTGDEQYF. For the CDR3, the DNA is TGTGCCAGCTCACCGTTGACAGGGGACGAGCAGTACTTC. Variable domain in full (rest from reference TRBV18 and TRBJ2-7): NAGVMQNPRHLVRRRGQEARLRCSPMKGHSHVYWYRQLPEEGLKFMVYLQKENIIDESGMPKERFSAEFPKEGPSILRIQQVVRGDSAAYFCASSPLTGDEQYFGPGTRLTVT.

In this sample, this clonotype turned up a few times. This sequence joins TRBV15 and TRBJ2-1, with TRBD2 matching over 10 bases. Per germline, CDR1 LNHNV and CDR2 YYDKDF (reference sequence). J was trimmed by 9 bases and V by 1 base; bases with no gene match: 9. This CDR3 has 16 amino acids. DNA of the CDR3: TGTGCCACCAGCAGAGCTCTAGCGGGGGTCTTGGGTGAGCAGTTCTTC. This gives the protein CATSRALAGVLGEQFF.

This clonotype was recorded at least ten times. The genes are TRBV12-3 or TRBV12-4 and TRBJ1-2; TRBD1 matches at 9 bases. The CDR3 runs 16 residues. J was trimmed by 8 bases and V by 4 bases; bases with no gene match: 14. CDR3 in DNA: TGTGCCAGCAGTTCAGAAAGCCGGGACAGGGACCAAGGCTACACCTTC. It is translated as CASSSESRDRDQGYTF.

This clonotype came up a few times. V usage is TRBV18 and J usage is TRBJ2-1, with D possibly called TRBD1 or TRBD2 (5 bases each). V was cut by 2 bases and J by 14 bases, with 13 bases left in between. From germline, CDR1 is KGHSH and CDR2 LQKENI. The CDR3 is 12 amino acids. The DNA of the CDR3 is TGTGCCAGCTCACCATCGGGGATAGGGGAGTTCTTC. Residues: CASSPSGIGEFF.

This clonotype appeared a few times. The V gene is TRBV2, the J gene TRBJ2-3, with 10 bases aligning to TRBD2. Trimming removed 4 bases from V and 2 bases from J; junction bases left unmatched: 6. Germline V gene sequence: CDR1 SNHLY, CDR2 FYNNEI. The CDR3 totals 16 residues. This CDR3 is CASSGASGRFTDTQYF. Written as DNA, the CDR3 is TGTGCCAGCAGTGGGGCTAGCGGGAGATTCACAGATACGCAGTATTTT.

The chain joins TRBV4-1 to TRBJ2-1, with D uncertain. CDR1 MGHRA and CDR2 YSYEKL come from the germline V gene. Deletions cut 4 bases from V and 0 bases from J, with 10 bases between. CDR3 length equals 15 residues. CDR3 region: CASSPMGSSYNEQFF. The CDR3 nucleotides read TGCGCCAGCAGCCCCATGGGCAGCTCCTACAATGAGCAGTTCTTC.

The J gene is TRBJ2-2, the V gene TRBV7-2; 7 bases align to TRBD2. J was trimmed by 7 bases and V by 5 bases; bases with no gene match: 10. The CDR3 has 15 amino acids. CDR1 SGHTA and CDR2 FQGNSA come from the germline V gene. Written as DNA, the CDR3 is TGTGCCAGCAGCCCTTCGTGGACTAGTTACGGGGAGCTGTTTTTT. Its protein product is CASSPSWTSYGELFF. Combining the CDR3 with reference TRBV7-2 and TRBJ2-2 gives the whole variable domain GAGVSQSPSNKVTEKGKDVELRCDPISGHTALYWYRQSLGQGLEFLIYFQGNSAPDKSGLPSDRFSAERTGGSVSTLTIQRTQQEDSAVYLCASSPSWTSYGELFFGEGSRLTVL.

The rearrangement links TRBV15 to TRBJ2-1; D may be TRBD2 (6 bases). Germline V gene sequence: CDR1 LNHNV, CDR2 YYDKDF (reference sequence). This CDR3 region has 15 residues. With 3 bases removed from V and 4 bases from J, the gap between germline ends came to 13 bases. The CDR3 DNA reads as TGTGCCACCAGCAGGGGTGGGCGGGAATACAATGAGCAGTTCTTC. It translates to CATSRGGREYNEQFF. Full variable domain (missing parts from reference TRBV15 and TRBJ2-1): DAMVIQNPRYQVTQFGKPVTLSCSQTLNHNVMYWYQQKSSQAPKLLFHYYDKDFNNEADTPDNFQSRRPNTSFCFLDIRSPGLGDTAMYLCATSRGGREYNEQFFGPGTRLTVL.

The V call is TRBV4-2, the J call TRBJ1-1, with a weak D call TRBD1 (5 bases). The CDR3 runs 15 residues. Germline-derived CDR1 and CDR2 are LGHNA and YNFKEQ. Between the trimmed V and J ends, which lost 1 base and 4 bases, there was a span of 13 bases. For the CDR3, the DNA is TGTGCCAGCAGCCAAGCCGGGGGGGTGGGCACTGAAGCTTTCTTT. Translating gives CASSQAGGVGTEAFF.

V usage is TRBV21-1 and J usage is TRBJ2-1; TRBD2 is the table's D call, not checked against the DNA. TRBV21-1 is designated a pseudogene. The CDR3 contains 17 residues. The CDR3: CASSNRTSGILYNEQFF. The CDR3 DNA sequence: TGTGCCAGCAGCAATAGGACTAGCGGGATACTCTACAATGAGCAGTTCTTC.